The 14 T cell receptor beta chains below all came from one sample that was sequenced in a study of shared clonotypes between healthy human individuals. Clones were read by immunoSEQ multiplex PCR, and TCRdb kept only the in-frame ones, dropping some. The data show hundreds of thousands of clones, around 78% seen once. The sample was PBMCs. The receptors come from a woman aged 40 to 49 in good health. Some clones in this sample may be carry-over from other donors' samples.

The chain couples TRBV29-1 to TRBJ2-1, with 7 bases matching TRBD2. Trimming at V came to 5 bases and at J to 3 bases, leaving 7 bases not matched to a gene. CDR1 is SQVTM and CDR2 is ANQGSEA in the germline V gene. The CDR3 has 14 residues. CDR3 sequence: CSVLTSSYYNEQFF. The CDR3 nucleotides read TGCAGCGTTCTGACTAGCTCTTACTACAATGAGCAGTTCTTC.

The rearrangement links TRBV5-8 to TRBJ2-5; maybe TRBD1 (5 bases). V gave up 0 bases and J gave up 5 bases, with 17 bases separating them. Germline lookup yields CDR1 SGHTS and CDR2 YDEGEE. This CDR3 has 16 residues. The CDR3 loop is CASSLGVGQGIETQYF. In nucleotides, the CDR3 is TGTGCCAGCAGCTTGGGGGTCGGGCAGGGTATCGAGACCCAGTACTTC.

The CDR3 bases are TGTGCCAGCAGCTTAGGCACTCCGGGACAGACCTCCAATGAGCAGTTCTTC. This sequence encodes CASSLGTPGQTSNEQFF. This chain links TRBV11-1 with TRBJ2-1; 7 nucleotides line up with TRBD1. The CDR3 runs 17 residues. The junction had 12 bases not matched to a gene; V was cut back by 1 base and J by 6 bases. Germline-derived CDR1 and CDR2 are SGHAT and FQDESV (reference sequence). Together with reference TRBV11-1 and TRBJ2-1, the CDR3 gives the full variable domain: EAEVAQSPRYKITEKSQAVAFWCDPISGHATLYWYRQILGQGPELLVQFQDESVVDDSQLPKDRFSAERLKGVDSTLKIQPAELGDSAMYLCASSLGTPGQTSNEQFFGPGTRLTVL.

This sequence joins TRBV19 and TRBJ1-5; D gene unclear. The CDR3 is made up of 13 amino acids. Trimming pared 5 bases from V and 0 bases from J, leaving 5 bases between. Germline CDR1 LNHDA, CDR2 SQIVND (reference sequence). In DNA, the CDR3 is TGTGCCAGTAGTCGGAATAGCAATCAGCCCCAGCATTTT. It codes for CASSRNSNQPQHF.

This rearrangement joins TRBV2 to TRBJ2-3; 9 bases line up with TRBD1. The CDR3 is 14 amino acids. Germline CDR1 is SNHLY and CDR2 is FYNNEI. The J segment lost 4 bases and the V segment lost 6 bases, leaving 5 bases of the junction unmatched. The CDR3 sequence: CASSEQGASDTQYF. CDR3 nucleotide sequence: TGTGCCAGCAGCGAACAGGGGGCGTCAGATACGCAGTATTTT.

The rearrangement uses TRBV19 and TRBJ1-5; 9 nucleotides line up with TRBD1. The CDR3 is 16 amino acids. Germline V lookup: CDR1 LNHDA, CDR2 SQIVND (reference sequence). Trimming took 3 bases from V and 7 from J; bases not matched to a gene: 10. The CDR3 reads CASSIGRDRDGQPQHF. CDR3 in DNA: TGTGCCAGTAGTATCGGTCGGGACAGGGATGGGCAGCCCCAGCATTTT. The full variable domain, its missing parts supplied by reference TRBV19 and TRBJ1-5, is DGGITQSPKYLFRKEGQNVTLSCEQNLNHDAMYWYRQDPGQGLRLIYYSQIVNDFQKGDIAEGYSVSREKKESFPLTVTSAQKNPTAFYLCASSIGRDRDGQPQHFGDGTRLSIL.

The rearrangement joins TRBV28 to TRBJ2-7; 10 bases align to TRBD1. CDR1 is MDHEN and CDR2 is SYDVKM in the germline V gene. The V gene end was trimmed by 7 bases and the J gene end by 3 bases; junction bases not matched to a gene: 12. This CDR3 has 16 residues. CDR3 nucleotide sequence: TGTGCCAGCAACCTCGCCGGGACAGGGGCAATCTACGAGCAGTACTTC. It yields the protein CASNLAGTGAIYEQYF.

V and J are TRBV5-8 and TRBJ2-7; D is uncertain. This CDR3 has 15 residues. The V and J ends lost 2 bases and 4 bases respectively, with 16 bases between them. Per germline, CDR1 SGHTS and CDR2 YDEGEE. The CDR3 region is CASSFGQLDGYEQYF. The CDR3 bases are TGTGCCAGCAGCTTCGGGCAGTTGGATGGTTACGAGCAGTACTTC. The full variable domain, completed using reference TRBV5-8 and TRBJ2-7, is EAGVTQSPTHLIKTRGQQATLRCSPISGHTSVYWYQQALGLGLQFLLWYDEGEERNRGNFPPRFSGRQFPNYSSELNVNALELEDSALYLCASSFGQLDGYEQYFGPGTRLTVT.

The DNA of the CDR3 is TGTGCCAGCAGGAGGGGGCGGGGCACAGATACGCAGTATTTT. Encoded protein: CASRRGRGTDTQYF. The chain is built from TRBV6-6 and TRBJ2-3, with TRBD1 matching 7 bases. The length of the CDR3 is 14 residues. The germline V gene has CDR1 MNHNY and CDR2 SVGAGI (reference sequence). With 6 bases clipped from V and 1 base from J, the junction kept 4 bases outside the gene matches.

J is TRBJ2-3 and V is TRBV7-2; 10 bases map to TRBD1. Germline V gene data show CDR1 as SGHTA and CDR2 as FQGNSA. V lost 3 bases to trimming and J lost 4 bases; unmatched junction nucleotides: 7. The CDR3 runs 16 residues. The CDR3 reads CASSFGQTGGSDTQYF. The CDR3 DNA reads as TGTGCCAGCAGCTTCGGGCAGACAGGGGGCTCAGATACGCAGTATTTT.

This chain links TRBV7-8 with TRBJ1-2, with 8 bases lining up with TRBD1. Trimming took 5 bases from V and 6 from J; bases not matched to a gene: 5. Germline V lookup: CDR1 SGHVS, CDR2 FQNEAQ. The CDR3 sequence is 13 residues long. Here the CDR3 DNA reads TGTGCCAGCAGCCCTCGGACAGGGCATGGCTACACCTTC. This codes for CASSPRTGHGYTF.

The CDR3 DNA reads TGTGCCAGCAGCTTGGGTCAGCACTACGAGCAGTACTTC. It encodes CASSLGQHYEQYF. The rearrangement uses TRBV5-4 and TRBJ2-5; unclear D gene. The J call may be wrong; the DNA end is better matched by TRBJ2-7. The CDR3 runs to 13 residues. Germline CDR1 is SGHNT and CDR2 is YYREEE (reference sequence).

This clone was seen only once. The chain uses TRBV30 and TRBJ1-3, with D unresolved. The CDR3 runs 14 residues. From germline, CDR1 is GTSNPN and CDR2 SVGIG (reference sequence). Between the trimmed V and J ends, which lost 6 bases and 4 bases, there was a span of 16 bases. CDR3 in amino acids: CACLRAPGGNTIYF. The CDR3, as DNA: TGTGCCTGCCTCCGGGCCCCGGGAGGAAACACCATATATTTT.

CDR3 nucleotide sequence: TGTGCCAGCAGCGAGGGGGGAGCAGATACGCAGTATTTT. This gives the protein CASSEGGADTQYF. This chain uses TRBV2 with TRBJ2-3; D tentatively reads TRBD1 or TRBD2 (6 bases each). The CDR3 consists of 13 residues. Trimming removed 6 bases from V and 4 bases from J, with 11 bases in between. The germline gives CDR1 SNHLY, CDR2 FYNNEI.